This T cell receptor beta chain was recovered during a study of cytomegalovirus exposure and HLA in healthy donors (dated by TCRdb to 2015 to 2018). Notes on the research overall: In an earlier analysis of some 610 of the donors, around 290 Gb of sequence data and approximately 120 million unique TCR beta sequences from roughly 180 million T cells were reported. HLA typing included class I and class II loci at four-digit resolution. The study combined high-throughput TCR immunosequencing, statistical association of individual TCRs with disease status, and machine learning to predict cytomegalovirus infection status. Donor age, sex, ethnicity and CMV serostatus were compiled together with the repertoire data. About 300 gigabases of sequencing data and approximately 80 million unique TCR sequences were included in an early release covering roughly 600 HLA-typed donors. A later genetic analysis took genome-wide SNP genotypes for about three fifths of the 666 donors and used that subset as a discovery cohort. To study patterns of TCR occurrence, a later analysis re-analyzed previously published TCR beta repertoires from 666 donors and added high-resolution HLA genotyping. The T cell repertoires of 550 to 850 subjects were profiled by immunosequencing and related to cytomegalovirus serostatus. Four or five DR-DQ haplotypes were handled as single units for association and clustering because linkage in the cohort was strong. The later analysis used no new phenotypic data to find candidate immune exposures, relying instead on TCR beta sequences and their occurrence across donors. Among some 410 genotyped donors of the cohort, an average of approximately 240,000 unique TCR beta nucleotide sequences was sequenced per donor, of which 15% to 20% were non-productive. Among the approximately 400 genotyped donors, approximately 82% belonged to the genetic ancestry cluster associated with self-reported Caucasian donors. Typing coverage differed by locus: A, B, C, DRB1 and DQB1 were typed in roughly 620-640 donors, DQA1 in about 500, DPA1 in over 600, and DPB1 in approximately 450. The aim of the study was to test whether cataloging public T cell receptors could identify signatures of past pathogen exposure. All discovery cohort repertoires had been generated using a single sequencing platform. An earlier analysis of several hundred of the donors applied high-throughput TCR beta sequencing to assess whether each TCR beta V gene segment acted as functional or pseudogenic. In addition to the first cohort of 650 to 800 subjects, a separate validation cohort of approximately 110 different subjects was used. General findings and caveats noted by the study authors: Linkage disequilibrium might explain the correlated functional status among segregating V segments, but an unknown experimental factor could not be excluded. A further reported finding was that TCR beta sequences accurately predicted the HLA-A and HLA-B alleles for most subjects in the first cohort. According to a later analysis, parvovirus B19, influenza, CMV and Epstein-Barr virus appeared linked to several top co-occurrence clusters. An association between a missense DCLRE1C variant and V-gene and J-gene trimming of TCR beta chains was found in a later genetic analysis and replicated in an independent cohort. It was suggested by the authors that the approach could potentially be generalized to other disease states and immunological phenotypes. A later analysis found that most CMV-associated TCR beta chains appeared HLA-restricted, with HLA associations seemingly driven largely by CMV exposure. The study listed approximately 160 TCR beta chains as associated with cytomegalovirus. Sequencing depth was assumed to be roughly uniform across donors in the presence/absence analyses, though that assumption may not hold. While some public TCRs were present in many individuals, most TCR sequences turned up only very rarely across donors. Immune exposure information for the cohort was limited to CMV serostatus. A cluster of highly shared sequence variants was judged likely to represent a technical artifact of the sequencing pipeline. Cytomegalovirus status was reported to be diagnosed by the classifier with high specificity and sensitivity in both the original and validation cohorts. Compared with the 666-donor mean, donors in an Asian-associated ancestry cluster had fewer N-insertions in productive TCRs, according to a later genetic analysis. Only TCR beta chains were sequenced in this cohort, and the absence of alpha or paired-chain data limited detectable features. Over 15 rarely observed V segments, including chromosome 9 orphons, were excluded from the earlier analysis of about 610 of the donors because counts were too low. Because some donors lacked HLA typing at each locus, the association tests relied only on the typed subset. A later analysis associated 16,951 TCR beta sequences with specific HLA alleles at a false discovery rate of 0.05. In a later analysis, the rate of TCR association differed among HLA loci, with DRB1 alleles having the most associated TCRs and HLA-C alleles having the fewest. When HLA alleles, especially DR and DQ, strongly co-occurred, attributing TCR associations to individual alleles was difficult. A later analysis found that HLA-associated TCR beta chains were more clonally expanded and had lower generation probabilities than equally common non-associated chains. Three of the identified cytomegalovirus-associated TCR beta chains were confirmed in vitro to be specific for cytomegalovirus antigens. In an earlier analysis of 500 to 650 of the donors, most TCR beta V segments appeared in productive rearrangements about 90% or about 30% of the time, broadly matching IMGT annotations.

Receptor amplification or capture employed the immunoSEQ multiplex PCR assay. A mixture of 60 forward primers for TCR Vbeta segments and 13 reverse primers for TCR Jbeta segments was used in the multiplex PCR. Amplification of the CDR3 region of rearranged TCR beta genes was performed with a multiplex PCR assay on genomic DNA. Amplified TCR beta libraries were sequenced as 87-base-pair reads on the Illumina HiSeq System. Per the authors' processing: A later analysis tallied 75 million to 95 million unique TCR beta chains across the 700 or so repertoires, and some 12 million of those chains were shared by two or more donors. A nearest-neighbor algorithm error-corrected the raw reads and collapsed the reads into unique sequences, merging closely related sequences to remove PCR and sequencing errors. CDR3 sequences were aligned to IMGT reference sequences to assign V, D and J gene segments. Each retained sequence needed at least a six-nucleotide match to both a V gene segment and a J gene segment. A rearrangement was called productive if the CDR3 had no stop codons and remained in frame with V and J, and every other rearrangement was called non-productive. Following IMGT convention, CDR3 was defined as the stretch from the second conserved V-encoded cysteine up to the conserved J-encoded phenylalanine. In an earlier analysis of approximately 590 of the donors, sequences lacking an unambiguous match to a single V gene segment were excluded. An earlier analysis of fewer than 750 of the donors classified V segments as functional when productive rearrangements were above 56.7% and as segregating when the standard deviation between donors was above 5%. A statistical classification framework was developed to diagnose cytomegalovirus status using the catalog of TCR beta chain sequences. In a later analysis, TCR nucleotide sequences were compared against IMGT/GENE-DB human TR gene sequences so that V and J genes could be assigned. A later analysis assigned CDR3 sequences and most-parsimonious VDJ recombination scenarios with the TCRdist pipeline. A later analysis defined each TCR beta chain by its CDR3 amino acid sequence plus V-gene family, and excluded reads lacking a unique V-gene family. As a way to deal with suspected cross-contamination and a sequencing artifact, a later analysis dropped roughly 620 nucleotide sequences that were highly shared and had low generation probability. In a later analysis, a clonal expansion index was calculated for each public chain from normalized within-repertoire ranks of inferred template counts. In a later analysis, generation probabilities were computed using a VDJ recombination model fitted to out-of-frame rearrangements, and the results were checked against IGoR. A later analysis scored TCR-TCR, TCR-HLA and TCR-CMV co-occurrence with hypergeometric tests, applying a repertoire-size bias correction to TCR pairs. False discovery rates were estimated in a later analysis by permuting HLA or CMV assignments 20 times. In a later analysis, co-occurring TCRs were grouped using DBSCAN, with TCRdist sequence similarity added in when clustering inside HLA-allele-positive subsets. Co-occurrence clustering excluded repertoires with fewer than 30,000 or more than 120,000 public chains, plus five with anomalous nucleotide sharing. What TCRdb holds here is the immuneACCESS table cut down to in-frame rearrangements. Part of the clones is not present; checked against another copy, under half of the missing clones reflect an unresolved V gene, and the others are unexplained. That table gives V, J and clone size, and the DNA gave D and trimming. This sample holds approximately 170,000 clones; around 80% were observed only once. The ten largest clones add up to roughly 2.3% of the sample.

This clone was recorded many times. Its antigen remains unidentified. Base-call qualities are not available, and no considerably larger clone is one nucleotide away. The cohort consisted of 600 or so healthy bone marrow donors. At the time of sampling, all cohort members were nominally healthy, though unrecorded immune exposures were likely present. The donor tested CMV seronegative, placing the donor among the roughly 340 seronegative members of the cohort. A peripheral blood sample was collected from each donor, and TCR beta sequencing was performed on peripheral blood mononuclear cells. The Qiagen DNeasy Blood Extraction Kit was used to extract genomic DNA from the blood cell samples. The receptor's source is a male donor in good health and CMV-seronegative. Material for sequencing was PBMCs.

The nucleotide sequence reads TGTGCCAGCAGTAGTCGAGGGTCCTACGAGCAGTACTTC. This gives the protein CASSSRGSYEQYF. This chain is built from TRBV2 and TRBJ2-7; TRBD2 could be the D gene, as 5 bases match. The germline V gene yields SNHLY for CDR1 and FYNNEI for CDR2. Spanning cysteine to phenylalanine, the CDR3 consists of 13 amino acids. CDR3 DNA is the only sequence kept; it has 39 bases, read in frame from the first base. V is reduced by 5 bases and J by 1 base, leaving a spacing of 9 bases between them.